One sample yielded the 7 T cell receptor beta chains listed below, sequenced in a study of blood T cell repertoires in COVID-19 (dated by TCRdb to the early 2020s). The receptor library was made with the immunoSEQ multiplex PCR assay. This immuneACCESS table, as held by TCRdb, lists in-frame sequences with V and J called but not all clones. Of the missing ones, under half trace to an unresolved V gene in checked studies; the others have no known cause. For this sample there are 150,000 to 200,000 clones; 70% to 90% appear just once. The ten most abundant clones make up 4.5% to 7.5% of the sample. What was sequenced was PBMCs or T cells enriched from blood (not recorded which). The receptor source for this set is a man aged 35-49 years who had recovered from COVID-19.

The chain uses TRBV7-8 and TRBJ2-4, with 10 bases fitting TRBD1. Looked up from germline, CDR1 is SGHVS and CDR2 is FQNEAQ. This CDR3 has 13 residues. With 3 bases clipped from V and 8 bases from J, the junction kept 1 base outside the gene matches. CDR3 loop: CASSLDRGDIQYF. Written as DNA, the CDR3 is TGTGCCAGCAGCTTGGACAGGGGGGACATTCAGTACTTC.

This chain links TRBV2 with TRBJ2-2; TRBD1 aligns across 10 bases. Germline-derived CDR1 and CDR2 are SNHLY and FYNNEI. This CDR3 spans 16 amino acids. The V and J ends lost 6 bases and 4 bases, in that order; junction bases with no gene match: 8. CDR3 protein: CASRLTGGRGTGELFF. CDR3 nucleotides: TGTGCCAGCAGACTGACAGGGGGCCGAGGCACCGGGGAGCTGTTTTTT.

This clone occurred a few times. The chain is built from TRBV9 and TRBJ1-1; 8 bases fit TRBD1. This CDR3 has 18 amino acids. Losses at the gene ends were 3 bases for V and 1 base for J; bases not matched to a gene: 14. CDR1 is SGDLS and CDR2 is YYNGEE in the germline V gene. The CDR3 region is CASSALDRGVTRNTEAFF. In nucleotides, the CDR3 is TGTGCCAGCAGCGCCCTCGACAGGGGCGTTACGAGGAACACTGAAGCTTTCTTT. Using reference TRBV9 and TRBJ1-1 for the parts outside the CDR3, the full variable domain is DSGVTQTPKHLITATGQRVTLRCSPRSGDLSVYWYQQSLDQGLQFLIQYYNGEERAKGNILERFSAQQFPDLHSELNLSSLELGDSALYFCASSALDRGVTRNTEAFFGQGTRLTVV.

The V and J genes are TRBV30 and TRBJ2-1; possible D gene TRBD2, 5 bases. Trimming pared 2 bases from V and 2 bases from J, leaving 13 bases between. Germline V gene lookup returns CDR1 GTSNPN and CDR2 SVGIG (reference sequence). The CDR3 runs to 15 residues. The CDR3 here is CAWSTTRIPYNEQFF. CDR3 sequence (DNA): TGTGCCTGGAGTACCACTAGAATTCCCTACAATGAGCAGTTCTTC.

This chain uses TRBV5-1 with TRBJ1-1, with D possibly being TRBD1 (5 bases). Germline CDR1 is SGHRS and CDR2 is YFSETQ. V gave up 2 bases and J gave up 2 bases, with 13 bases separating them. The CDR3 is 15 residues long. This CDR3 reads CASSLALTANTEAFF. CDR3 DNA sequence: TGCGCCAGCAGCTTAGCATTGACAGCCAACACTGAAGCTTTCTTT.

This chain uses TRBV3-1 (or the pseudogene TRBV3-2) with TRBJ2-5; 10 bases are a match to TRBD2. V lost 7 bases, J lost 5 bases, and 13 bases stayed unmatched. The CDR3 is made up of 16 amino acids. CDR1 is LGHDT and CDR2 is YNNKEL in the germline V gene (reference sequence). The CDR3 sequence: CASTTLAGATWETQYF. CDR3 in DNA: TGTGCCAGCACCACTCTAGCGGGGGCAACCTGGGAGACCCAGTACTTC.

The rearrangement uses TRBV5-1 and TRBJ1-4; a possible D gene is TRBD1 (6 bases). The germline V gene encodes CDR1 SGHRS and CDR2 YFSETQ. V was shortened by 3 bases and J by 0 bases, with 12 bases between the two germline ends. This CDR3 region has 16 residues. CDR3 loop: CASSWGLGATNEKLFF. The CDR3 DNA reads TGCGCCAGCAGCTGGGGGCTAGGGGCAACTAATGAAAAACTGTTTTTT.